These 10 T cell receptor beta chains originate from one sample sequenced in a study of identical twins. One entry per CDR3 protein results from TCRdb running MiXCR on the 5' RACE reads. The sample records 1.5 million to 2 million distinct CDR3 sequences, 32% being singletons. Sequencing was carried out using cord blood. The receptors shown here come from a newborn girl in good health.

There are many counts of this clonotype. The chain combines TRBV10-3 with TRBJ1-2; 8 positions agree with TRBD1. CDR1 and CDR2 (germline): ENHRY, SYGVKD. The CDR3 consists of 15 residues. Losses at the gene ends were 5 bases for V and 3 bases for J; bases not matched to a gene: 8. CDR3 in amino acids: CAISPQTGVDYGYTF. For the CDR3, the DNA is TGTGCCATCAGTCCACAGACAGGGGTAGACTATGGCTACACCTTC.

This sequence joins TRBV24-1 and TRBJ2-3; 8 nucleotides agree with TRBD1. The germline gives CDR1 KGHDR, CDR2 SFDVKD. V lost 5 bases and J lost 0; bases outside the gene matches: 18. The CDR3 loop spans 20 amino acids. The CDR3 region has the DNA TGTGCCACCAGTGCAGGGGACAGGACACGCTCATTTGCAAGCACAGATACGCAGTATTTT. Translating it yields CATSAGDRTRSFASTDTQYF.

A few counts support this clonotype. The chain combines TRBV11-1 with TRBJ2-5, with TRBD2 identical over 7 bases. The J call is uncertain, as TRBJ2-7 better fits the DNA end. The CDR3 runs 13 residues. Germline loops: CDR1 SGHAT, CDR2 FQDESV (reference sequence). CDR3 amino acids: CASSVSGSFEQYF. The DNA for the CDR3 is TGTGCCAGCAGCGTTAGCGGGTCTTTCGAGCAGTACTTC.

V gene TRBV9 combines with J gene TRBJ1-1; no definite D call. The germline CDR1 and CDR2 sequences are SGDLS and YYNGEE. The length of the CDR3 is 15 residues. The V end lost 3 bases, the J end lost 3 bases, and 15 bases lay between the germline ends. CDR3 coding DNA: TGTGCCAGCAGCGCCGAGAGGTCGGAGTACACTGAAGCTTTCTTT. Protein sequence: CASSAERSEYTEAFF.

With respect to this clonotype: One junction end disagrees with the germline gene, perhaps due to a read error. This rearrangement joins TRBV6-2 or TRBV6-3 to TRBJ2-3, with 10 bases matching TRBD2. The germline gives CDR1 MNHEY, CDR2 SVGEGT. CDR3 length equals 18 residues. CDR3 sequence (DNA): TGTGCCAGCGGTTACTCGTCCGGACTAGCGGCCGGTGGAGATACGCAGTATTTT. It encodes CASGYSSGLAAGGDTQYF.

The V and J genes are TRBV3-1 and TRBJ1-1; a possible D gene is TRBD1 (6 bases). Deletions cut 2 bases from V and 10 bases from J, with 17 bases between. CDR1 is LGHDT and CDR2 is YNNKEL in the germline V gene (reference sequence). The CDR3 contains 14 residues. CDR3 in amino acids: CASSQPSRQVGAFF. The CDR3 DNA reads as TGTGCCAGCAGCCAACCCTCCCGACAGGTGGGAGCTTTCTTT.

The J gene is TRBJ2-2, the V gene TRBV5-1, with D perhaps matching TRBD1 (5 bases). V was pared by 1 base and J by 3 bases, with 10 bases between. CDR1 and CDR2 from the germline V gene are SGHRS and YFSETQ. CDR3 size: 15 residues. CDR3 coding DNA: TGCGCCAGCAGCTTGAGACTGGGGCACACCGGGGAGCTGTTTTTT. Translation gives CASSLRLGHTGELFF.

This clonotype was observed a handful of times. The chain joins TRBV7-8 to TRBJ2-7; D possibly corresponds to TRBD1 (6 bases). This CDR3 comprises 15 residues. Germline V gene lookup returns CDR1 SGHVS and CDR2 FQNEAQ. V lost 2 bases, J lost 0 bases, and 11 bases lay in between. CDR3 sequence reads: CASSLYTTGSYEQYF. The DNA of the CDR3 is TGTGCCAGCAGCTTATATACGACAGGCTCCTACGAGCAGTACTTC.

The chain recombines TRBV5-1 with TRBJ2-1; 10 bases are shared with TRBD2. The CDR3 consists of 16 residues. V dropped 4 bases and J dropped 7; count of bases not matched to a gene: 11. The germline CDR1 and CDR2 sequences are SGHRS and YFSETQ. This chain's CDR3 is CASSTVLAGAGNEQFF. The CDR3 DNA is TGCGCCAGCAGCACCGTCCTAGCGGGGGCGGGGAATGAGCAGTTCTTC.

This chain connects TRBV3-1 to TRBJ2-3; perhaps TRBD2 as D (6 bases). The V gene's germline CDR1 is LGHDT and CDR2 YNNKEL (reference sequence). The CDR3 length is 17 residues. Trimming removed 7 bases at V and 6 bases at J, with 26 bases between. This CDR3 is CASNHGTGTGLGDTQYF. CDR3 bases: TGTGCCAGCAACCACGGAACCGGGACTGGCCTAGGGGATACGCAGTATTTT.